One T cell receptor (beta chain) is described in this entry. The germline CDR1 and CDR2 sequences are SGHTA and FQGNSA. CDR3 length: 14 residues. V was clipped by 2 bases and J by 4 bases; unmatched bases: 3. This record belongs to a study of blood T cell repertoires in COVID-19. The data were produced by immunoSEQ multiplex PCR, yet TCRdb's version contains in-frame clones alone and is incomplete. The table includes about 270,000 clones, about four fifths detected once. The rearrangement joins TRBV7-2 to TRBJ2-5, with TRBD1 matching 8 bases. The sample was peripheral blood. The sequence came from a woman aged 45-65 years who had recovered from COVID-19. In DNA form, the CDR3 reads TGTGCCAGCAGCTTATGGACAGGGCTAGAGACCCAGTACTTC. Translated: CASSLWTGLETQYF.